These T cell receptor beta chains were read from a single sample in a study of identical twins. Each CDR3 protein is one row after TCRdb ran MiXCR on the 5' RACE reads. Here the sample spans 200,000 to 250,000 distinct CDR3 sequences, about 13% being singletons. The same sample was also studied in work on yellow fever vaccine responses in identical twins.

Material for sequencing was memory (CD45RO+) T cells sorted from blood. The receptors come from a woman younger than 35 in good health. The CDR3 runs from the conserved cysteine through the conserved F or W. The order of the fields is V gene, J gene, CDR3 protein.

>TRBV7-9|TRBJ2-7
CASSSSGLIEQYF
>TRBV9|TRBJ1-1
CASSVGFLGGKYTEAFF
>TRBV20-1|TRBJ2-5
CSATSGGWETQYF
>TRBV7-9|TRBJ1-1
CASSFTLGGNTEAFF
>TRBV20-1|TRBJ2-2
CSARDSGKDTGELFF
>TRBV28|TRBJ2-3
CASRGGSRGTDTQYF
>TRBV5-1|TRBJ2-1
CASSSGLANEQFF
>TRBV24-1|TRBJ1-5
CATSVGSTNQPQHF
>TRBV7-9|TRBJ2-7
CASSLREVVHEQYF
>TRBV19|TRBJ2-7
CAMGQGRPFGSYEQYF
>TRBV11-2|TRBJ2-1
CASSLVAGGPGNEQFF
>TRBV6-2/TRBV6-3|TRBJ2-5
CASSRTEQETQYF
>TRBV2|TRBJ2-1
CASSRQGATGNEQFF
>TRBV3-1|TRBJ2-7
CASSQPDRYEQYF
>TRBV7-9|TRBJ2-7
CASSSQGDGGEQYF
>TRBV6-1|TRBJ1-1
CASSVGGKPTEAFF
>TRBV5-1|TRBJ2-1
CASSASGEYNEQFF
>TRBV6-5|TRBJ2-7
CASSYDLGISHEQYF
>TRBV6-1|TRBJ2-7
CASSPSLQRDYEQYF
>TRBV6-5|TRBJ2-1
CASTRGDEQFF
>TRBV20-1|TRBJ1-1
CSARDSMNTEAFF
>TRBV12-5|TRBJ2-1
CASGFGINEQFF
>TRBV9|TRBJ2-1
CASSVVTRNNNEQFF